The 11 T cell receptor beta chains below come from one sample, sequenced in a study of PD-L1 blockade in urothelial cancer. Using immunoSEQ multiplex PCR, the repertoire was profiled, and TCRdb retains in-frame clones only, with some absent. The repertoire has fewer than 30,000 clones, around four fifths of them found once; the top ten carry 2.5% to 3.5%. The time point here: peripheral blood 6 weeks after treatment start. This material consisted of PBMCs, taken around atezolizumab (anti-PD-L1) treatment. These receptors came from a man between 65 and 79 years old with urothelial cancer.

This chain's CDR3 is CASRLTANTGELFF. CDR3 coding DNA: TGTGCCAGCAGGTTGACAGCTAACACCGGGGAGCTGTTTTTT. The chain has TRBV6-5 and TRBJ2-2, with D perhaps TRBD1 (5 bases). The V gene's germline CDR1 is MNHEY and CDR2 SVGAGI. The CDR3 totals 14 residues. With 6 bases removed from V and 2 bases from J, the gap between germline ends came to 10 bases.

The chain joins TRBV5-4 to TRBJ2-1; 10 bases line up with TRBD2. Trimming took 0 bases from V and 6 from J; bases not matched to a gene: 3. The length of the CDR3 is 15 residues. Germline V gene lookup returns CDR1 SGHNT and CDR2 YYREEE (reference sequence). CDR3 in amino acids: CASSLASGGVNEQFF. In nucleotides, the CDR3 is TGTGCCAGCAGCTTGGCGAGCGGGGGGGTCAATGAGCAGTTCTTC. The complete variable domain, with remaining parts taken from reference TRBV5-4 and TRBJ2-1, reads ETGVTQSPTHLIKTRGQQVTLRCSSQSGHNTVSWYQQALGQGPQFIFQYYREEENGRGNFPPRFSGLQFPNYSSELNVNALELDDSALYLCASSLASGGVNEQFFGPGTRLTVL.

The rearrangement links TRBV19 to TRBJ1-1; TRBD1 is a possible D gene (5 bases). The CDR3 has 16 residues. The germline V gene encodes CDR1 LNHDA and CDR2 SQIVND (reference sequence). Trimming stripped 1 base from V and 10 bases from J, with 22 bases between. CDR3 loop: CASSIGRKGSTKGAFF. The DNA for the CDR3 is TGTGCCAGTAGTATAGGGCGGAAGGGGTCAACAAAAGGAGCTTTCTTT.

The CDR3 is CASSYRVDRNYGYTF. DNA of the CDR3: TGTGCCAGCAGTTACCGCGTCGACAGAAACTATGGCTACACCTTC. V gene TRBV6-5 combines with J gene TRBJ1-2; D is perhaps TRBD1 (5 bases). Germline V gene sequence: CDR1 MNHEY, CDR2 SVGAGI. V was cut by 2 bases and J by 2 bases, with 12 bases left in between. The CDR3 loop spans 15 amino acids.

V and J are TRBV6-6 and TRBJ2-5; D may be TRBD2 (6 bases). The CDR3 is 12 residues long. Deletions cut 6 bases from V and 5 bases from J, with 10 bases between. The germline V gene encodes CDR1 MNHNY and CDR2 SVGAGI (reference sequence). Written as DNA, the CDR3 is TGTGCCAGCAGCCGGGGGAGTGAGACCCAGTACTTC. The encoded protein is CASSRGSETQYF.

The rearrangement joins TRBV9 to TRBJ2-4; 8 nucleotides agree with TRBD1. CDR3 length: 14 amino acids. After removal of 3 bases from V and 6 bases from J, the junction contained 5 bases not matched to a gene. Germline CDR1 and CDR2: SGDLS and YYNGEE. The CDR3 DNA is TGTGCCAGCAGCGCCCAGGGGGCCGGAAACATTCAGTACTTC. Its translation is CASSAQGAGNIQYF.

CDR3 in amino acids: CASSLQGDTEAFF. CDR3 nucleotides: TGTGCCAGCAGCTTACAGGGTGACACTGAAGCTTTCTTT. This rearrangement joins TRBV7-9 to TRBJ1-1; possible D gene TRBD1, 5 bases. V lost 2 bases to trimming and J lost 3 bases, with 7 bases between them. Germline CDR1 and CDR2: SEHNR and FQNEAQ (reference sequence). The length of the CDR3 is 13 residues.

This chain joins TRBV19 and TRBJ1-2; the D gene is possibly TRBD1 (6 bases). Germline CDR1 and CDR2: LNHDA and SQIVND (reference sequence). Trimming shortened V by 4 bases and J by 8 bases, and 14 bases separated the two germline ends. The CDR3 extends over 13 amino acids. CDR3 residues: CASSTLTGEGYTF. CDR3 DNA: TGTGCCAGTAGTACACTGACAGGCGAAGGCTACACCTTC.

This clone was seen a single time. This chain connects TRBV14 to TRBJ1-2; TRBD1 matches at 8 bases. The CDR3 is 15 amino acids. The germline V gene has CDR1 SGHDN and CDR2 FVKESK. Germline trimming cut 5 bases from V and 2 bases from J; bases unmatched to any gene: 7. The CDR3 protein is CASSIRGRLNYGYTF. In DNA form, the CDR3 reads TGTGCCAGCAGCATCAGGGGGCGCTTAAACTATGGCTACACCTTC. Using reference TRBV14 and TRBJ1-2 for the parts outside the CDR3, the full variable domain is EAGVTQFPSHSVIEKGQTVTLRCDPISGHDNLYWYRRVMGKEIKFLLHFVKESKQDESGMPNNRFLAERTGGTYSTLKVQPAELEDSGVYFCASSIRGRLNYGYTFGSGTRLTVV.

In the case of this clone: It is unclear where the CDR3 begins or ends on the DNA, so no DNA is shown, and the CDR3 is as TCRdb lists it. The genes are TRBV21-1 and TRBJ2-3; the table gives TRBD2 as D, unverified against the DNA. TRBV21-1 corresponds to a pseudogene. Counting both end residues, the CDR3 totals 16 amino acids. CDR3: CASSKVGRGSTDTQYF.

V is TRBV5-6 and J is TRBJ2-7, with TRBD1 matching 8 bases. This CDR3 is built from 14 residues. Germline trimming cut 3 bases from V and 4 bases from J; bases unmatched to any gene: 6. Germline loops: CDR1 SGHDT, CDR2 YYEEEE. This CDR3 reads CASSSRRGQYEQYF. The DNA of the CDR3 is TGTGCCAGCAGCTCCCGCAGGGGGCAGTACGAGCAGTACTTC.